This is a list of T cell receptor beta chains from one sample in a study of spatial heterogeneity in lung cancer. MiXCR, applied by TCRdb to the 5' RACE reads, yields one record per CDR3 protein. The sample consists of some 100,000 distinct CDR3 sequences, around 4.3% of them appearing once. The specimen comprised lung tumor tissue, sampled at surgery. The receptor set was obtained from a male donor with early-stage non-small cell lung cancer. The CDR3 runs from the conserved cysteine through the conserved F or W. The D gene is left open where the match is weak. For some rows the clone size is stated as once, few or many, or as a class when expanded; others skip it.

v_call	clone_size	j_call	d_call	cdr3_aa	cdr3_nt
TRBV20-1	many	TRBJ1-4	-	CSARGPTNEKLFF	TGCAGTGCCCGAGGTCCGACTAATGAAAAACTGTTTTTT
TRBV28	many	TRBJ2-1	-	CASSLYRGTAVRFF	TGTGCCAGCAGCCTTTATAGGGGGACGGCAGTTCGGTTCTTC
TRBV20-1	many	TRBJ2-7	TRBD2	CSAVLAGGVREQYF	TGCAGTGCCGTGCTAGCGGGAGGAGTGAGAGAGCAGTACTTC
TRBV11-3	-	TRBJ1-1	-	CASSLGGGNTEAFF	TGTGCCAGCAGCTTAGGAGGGGGTAACACTGAAGCTTTCTTT
TRBV28	large	TRBJ1-5	-	CASSLLVYEQPQHF	TGTGCCAGCAGTTTACTGGTCTATGAACAGCCCCAGCATTTT
TRBV6-1	few	TRBJ2-7	-	CASRQTRREQYF	TGTGCCAGCAGACAGACCCGCCGCGAGCAGTACTTC
TRBV29-1	-	TRBJ2-5	-	CSVERRDQETQYF	TGCAGCGTTGAAAGGCGCGACCAAGAGACCCAGTACTTC
TRBV7-9	many	TRBJ1-3	-	CASSFGPPPGNTIYF	TGTGCCAGCAGCTTTGGACCCCCTCCGGGAAACACCATATATTTT
TRBV2	many	TRBJ1-5	-	CASSRDVGGPQHF	TGTGCCAGCAGCCGGGACGTTGGGGGGCCCCAGCATTTT
TRBV9	many	TRBJ2-5	-	CASTEFSGTQETQYF	TGTGCCAGCACCGAGTTCTCCGGGACTCAAGAGACCCAGTACTTC